The 28 T cell receptor beta chains listed next were all sequenced from one sample in a study of blood T cell repertoires in COVID-19. TCRdb keeps only in-frame clones here, not all; method: immunoSEQ multiplex PCR. In the table there are 15,000 to 20,000 clones, about 90% of which are singletons. Sequenced material: peripheral blood. Source of these receptors: a human donor in a cohort sampled during active COVID-19.

V is TRBV10-3 and J is TRBJ2-5; 7 bases align to TRBD1. The ends lost 6 bases at V and 2 bases at J; junction bases unmatched: 9. The V gene's germline CDR1 is ENHRY and CDR2 SYGVKD. There are 15 residues in the CDR3. CDR3 protein: CAIRGPGQKQETQYF. CDR3 sequence (DNA): TGTGCCATCAGGGGCCCGGGACAGAAACAAGAGACCCAGTACTTC.

The chain uses TRBV7-2 and TRBJ1-3; 11 bases line up with TRBD1. The V gene end was trimmed by 5 bases and the J gene end by 3 bases; junction bases not matched to a gene: 9. There are 17 residues in the CDR3. CDR1 and CDR2 (germline): SGHTA, FQGNSA. CDR3 region: CASSRRTGGADGNTIYF. The DNA of the CDR3 is TGTGCCAGCAGCAGACGGACAGGGGGCGCCGATGGAAACACCATATATTTT.

This clone occurred a few times. CDR3 protein: CASSLFSQATNEKLFF. For the CDR3, the DNA is TGCGCCAGCAGCCTGTTCAGCCAGGCAACTAATGAAAAACTGTTTTTT. This chain uses TRBV4-3 with TRBJ1-4; no clear D gene. CDR3 size: 16 residues. V shed 4 bases and J shed 0 bases, with 12 bases lying between them. The germline gives CDR1 LGHNA, CDR2 YSLEER.

The chain has TRBV5-1 and TRBJ2-5; 13 bases map to TRBD2. CDR1 and CDR2 (germline): SGHRS, YFSETQ. V lost 4 bases and J lost 4; bases outside the gene matches: 4. The CDR3 is 15 residues long. CDR3 sequence: CASSTGLAGVETQYF. CDR3 nucleotide sequence: TGCGCCAGCAGCACCGGACTAGCGGGAGTAGAGACCCAGTACTTC.

This chain uses TRBV5-1 with TRBJ2-5; 7 bases match TRBD2. The CDR3 has 15 amino acids. Germline-derived CDR1 and CDR2 are SGHRS and YFSETQ. The ends lost 8 bases at V and 5 bases at J; junction bases unmatched: 15. CDR3 DNA: TGCGCCAGTCGCCAGGGAGCCCCCGGGGGGGAGACCCAGTACTTC. Translating it yields CASRQGAPGGETQYF.

The V call is TRBV5-5, the J call TRBJ2-1, with D tentatively TRBD1 (6 bases). Deletions cut 0 bases from V and 10 bases from J, with 17 bases between. The CDR3 totals 15 residues. CDR1 SGHKS and CDR2 YYEKEE come from the germline V gene (reference sequence). The CDR3: CASSLANRGSWEQFF. The CDR3 DNA reads as TGTGCCAGCAGCTTGGCCAATAGGGGGAGTTGGGAGCAGTTCTTC.

The rearrangement joins TRBV6-5 to TRBJ1-1; TRBD1 matches 8 bases. The trim removed 6 bases at V and 8 bases at J, leaving 14 bases unmatched. This CDR3 has 15 amino acids. Germline CDR1 and CDR2: MNHEY and SVGAGI. CDR3 sequence: CASRPPTQGGGEAFF. As DNA, the CDR3 is TGTGCCAGCAGGCCACCGACACAGGGGGGAGGGGAAGCTTTCTTT.

V usage is TRBV5-5 and J usage is TRBJ1-2; 12 bases match TRBD1. CDR3 size: 16 residues. The germline CDR1 and CDR2 sequences are SGHKS and YYEKEE (reference sequence). V trimming: 4 bases; J trimming: 8 bases; junction bases outside the gene matches: 12. CDR3 region: CASSPGPGQGAPGYTF. The DNA of the CDR3 is TGTGCCAGCAGCCCGGGTCCGGGACAGGGGGCGCCCGGCTACACCTTC.

This chain links TRBV28 with TRBJ1-5; TRBD1 matches at 7 bases. V was pared by 3 bases and J by 6 bases, with 8 bases of the junction left unmatched. Looked up from germline, CDR1 is MDHEN and CDR2 is SYDVKM. The CDR3 has 15 residues. CDR3 residues: CASSLTGFYFQPQHF. CDR3 sequence (DNA): TGTGCCAGCAGTTTGACAGGGTTTTATTTTCAGCCCCAGCATTTT. The entire variable domain, with the rest obtained from reference TRBV28 and TRBJ1-5, is as follows: DVKVTQSSRYLVKRTGEKVFLECVQDMDHENMFWYRQDPGLGLRLIYFSYDVKMKEKGDIPEGYSVSREKKERFSLILESASTNQTSMYLCASSLTGFYFQPQHFGDGTRLSIL.

The CDR3 region has the DNA TGTGCCAGCAGCATACCGGGACAGGTCAACGAGCAGTACGTC. Translation gives CASSIPGQVNEQYV. The gene calls are TRBV5-4 and TRBJ2-7, with TRBD1 identical over 8 bases. Germline assignment: CDR1 SGHNT and CDR2 YYREEE (reference sequence). This CDR3 comprises 14 residues. V trimming: 4 bases; J trimming: 5 bases; junction bases outside the gene matches: 8.

The chain carries TRBV6-4 and TRBJ2-3, with a weak D call TRBD1 (5 bases). The V end was cut by 3 bases, the J end by 2 bases, with 9 bases between. This CDR3 has 14 amino acids. Germline values: CDR1 MRHNA, CDR2 SNTAGT. The chain's CDR3 is CASSEGVDTDTQYF. CDR3 bases: TGTGCCAGCAGTGAAGGGGTCGACACAGATACGCAGTATTTT.

This sequence joins TRBV2 and TRBJ2-3, with 9 bases identical to TRBD2. The CDR3 runs to 15 residues. With V trimmed by 5 bases and J by 4 bases, 7 bases remained unmatched. CDR1 SNHLY and CDR2 FYNNEI come from the germline V gene. CDR3 sequence: CASSKGGGRADTQYF. CDR3 nucleotide sequence: TGTGCCAGCAGTAAAGGGGGCGGGAGGGCAGATACGCAGTATTTT.

The V and J genes are TRBV12-3 or TRBV12-4 and TRBJ2-7; D might be TRBD2 (6 bases). The CDR3 is made up of 13 amino acids. V was trimmed by 5 bases and J by 3 bases, leaving 11 bases between them. The CDR3 nucleotides read TGTGCCAGCAGTCTGACTAGTCGCTACGAGCAGTACGTC. Its protein is CASSLTSRYEQYV.

This chain's CDR3 is CASSLSPTGPYEQYF. DNA for the CDR3: TGTGCCAGCAGTTTATCCCCGACAGGGCCGTACGAGCAGTACTTC. The chain has TRBV27 and TRBJ2-7; TRBD1 matches 7 bases. After removal of 0 bases from V and 4 bases from J, the junction contained 6 bases not matched to a gene. There are 15 residues in the CDR3. Per germline, CDR1 MNHEY and CDR2 SMNVEV (reference sequence).

The chain has TRBV5-1 and TRBJ2-1; 14 nucleotides match TRBD2. CDR3 length equals 15 residues. Germline V gives CDR1 SGHRS, CDR2 YFSETQ. J lost 6 bases, V lost 4 bases, and 3 bases had no gene match. DNA of the CDR3: TGCGCCAGCAGCCGCGGGACTAGCGGGGGCAATGAGCAGTTCTTC. Protein sequence: CASSRGTSGGNEQFF.

The chain recombines TRBV11-3 with TRBJ2-7, with 16 nucleotides matching TRBD2. The trim removed 5 bases at V and 2 bases at J, leaving 9 bases unmatched. CDR1 is SGHNT, CDR2 YENEEA, per germline. The CDR3 runs 18 residues. The CDR3 spells CASSLGLAGGPHAYEQYV. The CDR3 DNA sequence: TGTGCCAGCAGCCTGGGACTAGCGGGAGGGCCGCACGCCTACGAGCAGTACGTC.

V usage is TRBV5-5 and J usage is TRBJ1-2; no firm D call. Germline loops: CDR1 SGHKS, CDR2 YYEKEE (reference sequence). The CDR3 length is 14 residues. V lost 0 bases and J lost 5, with 11 bases in between. The CDR3 loop reads CASSLGTDFYGYTF. CDR3 DNA: TGTGCCAGCAGCTTGGGGACGGACTTTTATGGCTACACCTTC. Looking up the rest from reference TRBV5-5 and TRBJ1-2 gives the full variable domain: DAGVTQSPTHLIKTRGQQVTLRCSPISGHKSVSWYQQVLGQGPQFIFQYYEKEERGRGNFPDRFSARQFPNYSSELNVNALLLGDSALYLCASSLGTDFYGYTFGSGTRLTVV.

The chain carries TRBV7-2 and TRBJ1-5, with a tentative D call TRBD1 (5 bases). CDR3 length: 16 residues. The germline CDR1 and CDR2 sequences are SGHTA and FQGNSA. Between the trimmed V and J ends, which lost 5 bases and 7 bases, there was a span of 21 bases. CDR3 loop: CASSPGGVGLRQPQHF. The CDR3 bases are TGTGCCAGCAGCCCCGGGGGTGTGGGTTTGAGGCAGCCCCAGCATTTT.

J is TRBJ1-6 and V is TRBV7-2, with TRBD1 matching 7 bases. The trim removed 3 bases at V and 7 bases at J, leaving 6 bases unmatched. Germline V gene data show CDR1 as SGHTA and CDR2 as FQGNSA. The CDR3 covers 15 residues. CDR3 sequence reads: CASSFRQGENSPLHF. The CDR3 DNA sequence: TGTGCCAGCAGCTTTAGACAGGGAGAGAATTCACCCCTCCACTTT.

This clone was detected only a few times. V and J are TRBV9 and TRBJ2-3, with D perhaps matching TRBD2 (6 bases). The CDR3 is made up of 17 amino acids. Germline V CDR1 and CDR2: SGDLS, YYNGEE. The V and J ends lost 4 bases and 1 base respectively, with 19 bases between them. The chain's CDR3 is CASSTGALVVGTDTQYF. The CDR3 region has the DNA TGTGCCAGCAGCACGGGAGCCCTGGTGGTGGGCACAGATACGCAGTATTTT.

The J gene is TRBJ2-1, the V gene TRBV7-6; 10 positions agree with TRBD1. V shed 5 bases and J 7 bases; nucleotides not matched to a gene: 8. The CDR3 is 15 amino acids. Germline V lookup: CDR1 SGHVS, CDR2 FNYEAQ. CDR3 bases: TGTGCCAGCAGCCGAGGGACAGGGGAGCGGAATGAGCAGTTCTTC. It specifies CASSRGTGERNEQFF. The full variable domain, rest sourced from reference TRBV7-6 and TRBJ2-1, is GAGVSQSPRYKVTKRGQDVALRCDPISGHVSLYWYRQALGQGPEFLTYFNYEAQQDKSGLPNDRFSAERPEGSISTLTIQRTEQRDSAMYRCASSRGTGERNEQFFGPGTRLTVL.

This chain links TRBV30 with TRBJ2-3, with D unresolved. CDR1 is GTSNPN, CDR2 SVGIG, per germline (reference sequence). With 0 bases removed from V and 2 bases from J, the gap between germline ends came to 9 bases. The CDR3 contains 14 residues. In DNA, the CDR3 is TGTGCCTGGAGTGTATCGAGCCCCACAGATACGCAGTATTTT. It specifies CAWSVSSPTDTQYF.

The chain recombines TRBV28 with TRBJ2-5; maybe TRBD1 (6 bases). Germline CDR1 is MDHEN and CDR2 is SYDVKM. The V gene lost 5 bases and the J gene lost 5 bases, with 15 bases spanning the gap. This CDR3 spans 14 amino acids. The CDR3 region is CASSRSHRVETQYF. CDR3 bases: TGTGCCAGCAGTCGAAGCCACAGGGTTGAGACCCAGTACTTC.

The chain is built from TRBV6-5 and TRBJ1-6, with D perhaps matching TRBD1 (5 bases). The CDR3 contains 14 residues. V lost 5 bases, J lost 7 bases, and 12 bases lay in between. Germline lookup yields CDR1 MNHEY and CDR2 SVGAGI. Here the CDR3 DNA reads TGTGCCAGCAGTCCCGGACACAAAAATTCACCCCTCCACTTT. This translates into CASSPGHKNSPLHF.

This clone was detected once. V usage is TRBV5-1 and J usage is TRBJ2-1; 9 bases fit TRBD1. V dropped 4 bases and J dropped 10; count of bases not matched to a gene: 12. The CDR3 is made up of 15 amino acids. Germline V lookup: CDR1 SGHRS, CDR2 YFSETQ. The CDR3 is CASSPGPGQGREQFF. DNA for the CDR3: TGCGCCAGCAGCCCCGGTCCGGGACAGGGCCGCGAGCAGTTCTTC.

This clone came up once. The chain links TRBV18 to TRBJ1-5; 8 bases align to TRBD1. CDR1 is KGHSH and CDR2 is LQKENI in the germline V gene. The CDR3 runs to 16 residues. The J segment lost 4 bases and the V segment lost 3 bases, leaving 8 bases of the junction unmatched. CDR3 region: CASSPQGAGSNQPQHF. The DNA for the CDR3 is TGTGCCAGCTCACCGCAGGGGGCCGGTAGTAATCAGCCCCAGCATTTT.

The gene calls are TRBV7-2 and TRBJ2-5; tentative D call: TRBD1 (5 bases). The CDR3 extends over 15 amino acids. CDR1 is SGHTA, CDR2 FQGNSA, per germline. Trimming took 0 bases from V and 5 from J, leaving 13 bases between them. The CDR3 spells CASSLALSGRETQYF. CDR3 DNA: TGTGCCAGCAGCTTAGCGTTGTCAGGGCGGGAGACCCAGTACTTC. Based on the CDR3 plus reference TRBV7-2 and TRBJ2-5, the full variable domain is GAGVSQSPSNKVTEKGKDVELRCDPISGHTALYWYRQSLGQGLEFLIYFQGNSAPDKSGLPSDRFSAERTGGSVSTLTIQRTQQEDSAVYLCASSLALSGRETQYFGPGTRLLVL.

This clone was counted between two and nine times. The J gene is TRBJ2-1, the V gene TRBV7-8; TRBD2 matches at 12 bases. CDR1 is SGHVS and CDR2 is FQNEAQ in the germline V gene. The V segment lost 5 bases and the J segment 6 bases; nucleotides outside the gene matches: 5. This CDR3 region has 15 residues. CDR3 bases: TGTGCCAGCAGCATCCGACTAGCGGGGGTCAATGAGCAGTTCTTC. It is translated as CASSIRLAGVNEQFF.